This entry lists 26 T cell receptor beta chains sequenced from one sample in a study of T cell clones after liver transplantation. Clones were sequenced by immunoSEQ multiplex PCR, and TCRdb holds only the in-frame ones, with some missing. The table lists fewer than 45,000 clones, 70% to 90% of them singletons, with less than 2.5% in the top ten. The source was CD4+ T cells from blood, collected 24 months after liver transplant. The receptors were gathered from a human patient who received a liver transplant. Some T cells may originate from the graft donor.

The chain uses TRBV19 and TRBJ2-7; maybe TRBD2 (5 bases). Germline CDR1 is LNHDA and CDR2 is SQIVND (reference sequence). This CDR3 is 18 amino acids long. V was trimmed by 0 bases and J by 0 bases, leaving 18 bases between them. This chain's CDR3 is CASSIEVSMGAFSYEQYF. CDR3 coding DNA: TGTGCCAGTAGTATAGAAGTCTCGATGGGAGCCTTCTCCTACGAGCAGTACTTC. Complete variable domain (other parts from reference TRBV19 and TRBJ2-7): DGGITQSPKYLFRKEGQNVTLSCEQNLNHDAMYWYRQDPGQGLRLIYYSQIVNDFQKGDIAEGYSVSREKKESFPLTVTSAQKNPTAFYLCASSIEVSMGAFSYEQYFGPGTRLTVT.

This clone was found once. The J gene is TRBJ2-7, the V gene TRBV7-2, with 8 bases aligning to TRBD1. Germline-derived CDR1 and CDR2 are SGHTA and FQGNSA. CDR3 size: 15 residues. V lost 5 bases to trimming and J lost 5 bases; unmatched junction nucleotides: 11. The CDR3 region has the DNA TGTGCCAGCAGCCCTCGACAGGGGTCGTGGAACGAGCAGTACTTC. Encoded protein: CASSPRQGSWNEQYF.

J is TRBJ2-1 and V is TRBV7-9, with TRBD2 identical over 9 bases. V trimming: 2 bases; J trimming: 8 bases; junction bases outside the gene matches: 4. This CDR3 is built from 14 residues. Looked up from germline, CDR1 is SEHNR and CDR2 is FQNEAQ (reference sequence). The CDR3 loop is CASSLSGGLDEQFF. As DNA, the CDR3 is TGTGCCAGCAGCTTAAGCGGGGGGCTGGATGAGCAGTTCTTC. The full variable domain, its missing parts supplied by reference TRBV7-9 and TRBJ2-1, is DTGVSQNPRHKITKRGQNVTFRCDPISEHNRLYWYRQTLGQGPEFLTYFQNEAQLEKSRLLSDRFSAERPKGSFSTLEIQRTEQGDSAMYLCASSLSGGLDEQFFGPGTRLTVL.

This clone was seen just once. The V call is TRBV19, the J call TRBJ2-5; 7 nucleotides agree with TRBD1. Germline loops: CDR1 LNHDA, CDR2 SQIVND (reference sequence). This CDR3 has 16 amino acids. J was trimmed by 0 bases and V by 3 bases; bases with no gene match: 7. The CDR3 DNA sequence: TGTGCCAGTAGTATGGCCCCGACAGGGAACCAAGAGACCCAGTACTTC. It is translated as CASSMAPTGNQETQYF.

The chain employs TRBV18 and TRBJ2-7; 10 bases fit TRBD2. The germline V gene encodes CDR1 KGHSH and CDR2 LQKENI. The junction had 5 bases not matched to a gene; V was cut back by 3 bases and J by 3 bases. The CDR3 totals 15 residues. In nucleotides, the CDR3 is TGTGCCAGCTCACCTAGCGGGGGGACTTTCTACGAGCAGTACTTC. Protein product: CASSPSGGTFYEQYF.

The chain's CDR3 is CASSFLGETQYF. CDR3 nucleotide sequence: TGTGCCAGCAGCTTCCTCGGAGAGACCCAGTACTTC. This chain links TRBV7-2 with TRBJ2-5; no reliable D call. Germline loops: CDR1 SGHTA, CDR2 FQGNSA. This CDR3 has 12 residues. V was cut by 3 bases and J by 4 bases, with 6 bases left in between.

The gene calls are TRBV7-8 and TRBJ2-2, with 9 nucleotides matching TRBD1. The CDR3 has 15 residues. Per the germline V gene, CDR1 is SGHVS and CDR2 is FQNEAQ. Germline trimming cut 6 bases from V and 5 bases from J; bases unmatched to any gene: 7. The CDR3 DNA is TGTGCCAGCAGAGCCCCGGGACAGGGAACCGGGGAGCTGTTTTTT. This codes for CASRAPGQGTGELFF.

CDR3 loop: CARSSDRDNQPQHF. CDR3 nucleotide sequence: TGTGCCAGAAGCTCGGACAGGGACAATCAGCCCCAGCATTTT. The chain employs TRBV5-3 and TRBJ1-5; 8 bases fit TRBD1. TRBV5-3 has ORF status, its function being uncertain. V lost 3 bases, J lost 3 bases, and 2 bases stayed unmatched. This CDR3 contains 14 residues.

This sequence joins TRBV2 and TRBJ2-1; a weak D match, TRBD2 (5 bases). Germline V gene sequence: CDR1 SNHLY, CDR2 FYNNEI. Trimming shortened V by 4 bases and J by 10 bases, and 14 bases separated the two germline ends. The CDR3 covers 13 residues. CDR3 region: CASSGEKRAEQFF. In nucleotides, the CDR3 is TGTGCCAGCAGTGGGGAGAAGCGAGCGGAGCAGTTCTTC.

This sequence joins TRBV29-1 and TRBJ2-1; D is possibly TRBD1 (6 bases). V was clipped by 5 bases and J by 4 bases, with 15 bases between them. The length of the CDR3 is 14 residues. The germline V gene encodes CDR1 SQVTM and CDR2 ANQGSEA. CDR3 DNA sequence: TGCAGCGTTAAAAGGGGGTCTGTATACAATGAGCAGTTCTTC. This encodes CSVKRGSVYNEQFF.

The V call is TRBV28, the J call TRBJ1-5, with TRBD1 identical over 7 bases. The CDR3 has 13 amino acids. CDR1 is MDHEN, CDR2 SYDVKM, per germline. The junction had 5 bases not matched to a gene; V was cut back by 10 bases and J by 2 bases. CDR3 region: CATQGTGNQPQHF. In DNA, the CDR3 is TGTGCCACCCAAGGGACAGGCAATCAGCCCCAGCATTTT.

This chain links TRBV10-3 with TRBJ2-7, with D possibly being TRBD2 (5 bases). This CDR3 region has 13 residues. Germline CDR1 reads ENHRY; CDR2 reads SYGVKD. The V end lost 3 bases, the J end lost 7 bases, and 13 bases lay between the germline ends. CDR3 DNA: TGTGCCATCAGTGAAGGACTTAGAGGTGAGCAGTACTTC. This encodes CAISEGLRGEQYF.

The chain recombines TRBV2 with TRBJ2-3; the match to TRBD1 covers 10 bases. This CDR3 is 16 amino acids long. Trimming cost V 6 bases and J 4 bases; bases outside gene matches: 10. Germline V gene lookup returns CDR1 SNHLY and CDR2 FYNNEI. Here the CDR3 DNA reads TGTGCCAGCAGGCCTTTTCGGGACAGGGGATCAGATACGCAGTATTTT. Protein: CASRPFRDRGSDTQYF.

A single count supports this clone. The chain uses TRBV27 and TRBJ2-2; no reliable D call. The CDR3 spans 14 residues. Trimming shortened V by 4 bases and J by 3 bases, and 9 bases separated the two germline ends. The V gene's germline CDR1 is MNHEY and CDR2 SMNVEV (reference sequence). The CDR3 nucleotides are TGTGCCAGCAGTTCGAGGCGCTACACCGGGGAGCTGTTTTTT. It yields the protein CASSSRRYTGELFF.

This clone has a single count. The rearrangement uses TRBV18 and TRBJ1-1; D is undetermined. The germline V and J ends were trimmed by 1 base and 5 bases, with 11 bases remaining between them. In germline, CDR1 is KGHSH, CDR2 LQKENI. This CDR3 has 14 amino acids. The CDR3 is CASSPQAPGTEAFF. Written as DNA, the CDR3 is TGTGCCAGCTCACCACAGGCCCCGGGTACTGAAGCTTTCTTT.

The chain employs TRBV28 and TRBJ1-4; unclear D gene. Germline V gives CDR1 MDHEN, CDR2 SYDVKM. The CDR3 extends over 13 amino acids. V was cut by 2 bases and J by 8 bases, with 9 bases left in between. For the CDR3, the DNA is TGTGCCAGCAGTTTAGATCGGTGGGAAAAACTGTTTTTT. Amino acid sequence: CASSLDRWEKLFF.

The chain is built from TRBV5-1 and TRBJ1-5; D is unclear. Trimming removed 2 bases at V and 7 bases at J, with 4 bases between. The CDR3 is made up of 11 amino acids. Germline V lookup: CDR1 SGHRS, CDR2 YFSETQ. CDR3 amino acids: CASSFGQPQHF. The CDR3 bases are TGCGCCAGCAGCTTTGGACAGCCCCAGCATTTT. Full variable domain (outside the CDR3, taken from reference TRBV5-1 and TRBJ1-5): KAGVTQTPRYLIKTRGQQVTLSCSPISGHRSVSWYQQTPGQGLQFLFEYFSETQRNKGNFPGRFSGRQFSNSRSEMNVSTLELGDSALYLCASSFGQPQHFGDGTRLSIL.

The rearrangement uses TRBV7-3 and TRBJ2-3; 12 nucleotides align to TRBD2. Germline trimming cut 3 bases from V and 4 bases from J; bases unmatched to any gene: 2. The germline V gene encodes CDR1 SGHTA and CDR2 FQGTGA. This CDR3 contains 15 residues. The CDR3 region has the DNA TGTGCCAGCAGCTTCTCTAGCGGGAGGGCAGATACGCAGTATTTT. Translating it yields CASSFSSGRADTQYF.

Comment on this clone: Other DNA sequences in the same sample also yield this CDR3. The CDR3 sequence is CASTELPGGPGEQFF. The CDR3 DNA sequence: TGTGCCAGCACCGAACTTCCGGGAGGGCCGGGTGAGCAGTTCTTC. The rearrangement uses TRBV6-1 and TRBJ2-1, with TRBD2 matching 8 bases. The CDR3 consists of 15 residues. Germline assignment: CDR1 MNHNS and CDR2 SASEGT. V shed 7 bases and J 9 bases; nucleotides not matched to a gene: 14.

The V gene is TRBV7-2, the J gene TRBJ2-7; D is perhaps TRBD2 (7 bases). The CDR3 length is 18 residues. Germline CDR1 and CDR2: SGHTA and FQGNSA. V was cut by 5 bases and J by 5 bases, with 28 bases left in between. The CDR3 reads CASSARTGGGVSGNEQYF. The CDR3 bases are TGTGCCAGCAGCGCCCGGACCGGAGGGGGGGTCTCGGGGAACGAGCAGTACTTC.

The V and J genes are TRBV14 and TRBJ2-3; the match to TRBD2 covers 10 bases. Trimming at V came to 4 bases and at J to 5 bases, leaving 15 bases not matched to a gene. Germline lookup yields CDR1 SGHDN and CDR2 FVKESK. The CDR3 is 18 residues long. CDR3 residues: CASSLRLKASGRGDTQYF. For the CDR3, the DNA is TGTGCCAGCAGCCTGAGATTAAAGGCTAGCGGGAGAGGAGATACGCAGTATTTT.

This clone was observed a single time. The chain carries TRBV7-9 and TRBJ2-7, with D possibly matching TRBD1 (6 bases). V lost 4 bases and J lost 0, with 10 bases in between. Germline V CDR1 and CDR2: SEHNR, FQNEAQ (reference sequence). The CDR3 runs 14 residues. The CDR3 reads CASSSTTGSYEQYF. CDR3 in DNA: TGTGCCAGCAGCTCGACGACAGGCTCCTACGAGCAGTACTTC. Drawing the rest from reference TRBV7-9 and TRBJ2-7, the complete variable domain is DTGVSQNPRHKITKRGQNVTFRCDPISEHNRLYWYRQTLGQGPEFLTYFQNEAQLEKSRLLSDRFSAERPKGSFSTLEIQRTEQGDSAMYLCASSSTTGSYEQYFGPGTRLTVT.

The rearrangement joins TRBV18 to TRBJ2-1; D unresolved. Germline V gene data show CDR1 as KGHSH and CDR2 as LQKENI. CDR3 length equals 13 residues. V was pared by 1 base and J by 3 bases, with 4 bases between. CDR3 sequence reads: CASSPLDYNEQFF. The CDR3 DNA follows: TGTGCCAGCTCACCACTTGACTACAATGAGCAGTTCTTC.

The rearrangement uses TRBV5-1 and TRBJ2-5; TRBD1 might be the D (6 bases). V was shortened by 0 bases and J by 5 bases, with 11 bases between the two germline ends. Germline V lookup: CDR1 SGHRS, CDR2 YFSETQ. The CDR3 has 14 amino acids. The CDR3 loop is CASSLGAGDETQYF. CDR3 in DNA: TGCGCCAGCAGCTTGGGGGCAGGGGACGAGACCCAGTACTTC.

J is TRBJ2-1 and V is TRBV5-1, with D unresolved. The V and J ends lost 4 bases and 2 bases respectively, with 7 bases between them. CDR1 is SGHRS and CDR2 is YFSETQ in the germline V gene. This CDR3 is built from 13 residues. The CDR3 nucleotides are TGCGCCAGCAGCGCCCAGACCTACAATGAGCAGTTCTTC. Translating it yields CASSAQTYNEQFF.

The chain joins TRBV7-9 to TRBJ2-5; TRBD1 is a possible D gene (6 bases). The CDR3 has 14 amino acids. Germline CDR1 and CDR2: SEHNR and FQNEAQ (reference sequence). The germline V and J ends were trimmed by 5 bases and 2 bases, with 12 bases remaining between them. The CDR3 protein is CASSPGQPQETQYF. CDR3 DNA: TGTGCCAGCAGCCCCGGACAGCCACAAGAGACCCAGTACTTC.